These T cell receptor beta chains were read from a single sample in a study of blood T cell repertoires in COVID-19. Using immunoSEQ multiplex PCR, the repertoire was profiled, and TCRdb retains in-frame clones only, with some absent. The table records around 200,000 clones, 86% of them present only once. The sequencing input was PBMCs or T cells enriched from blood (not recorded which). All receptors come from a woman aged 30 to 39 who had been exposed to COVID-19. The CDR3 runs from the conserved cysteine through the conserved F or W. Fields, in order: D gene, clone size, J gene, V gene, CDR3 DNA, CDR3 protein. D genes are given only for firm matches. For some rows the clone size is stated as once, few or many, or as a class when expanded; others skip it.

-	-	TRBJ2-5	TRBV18	TGTGCCAGCTCACCCGACAGACAAGAGACCCAGTACTTC	CASSPDRQETQYF
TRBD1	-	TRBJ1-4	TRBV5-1	TGCGCCAGCAGCGAGCTGGGACAGCTAAATGAAAAACTGTTTTTT	CASSELGQLNEKLFF
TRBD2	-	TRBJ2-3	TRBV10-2	TGCGCCAGCAGTGAGCCGACTAGCGGGGCTCTCACAGATACGCAGTATTTT	CASSEPTSGALTDTQYF
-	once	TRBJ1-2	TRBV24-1	TGTGCCACCAGTGAAGGGAGCTATGGCTACACCTTC	CATSEGSYGYTF
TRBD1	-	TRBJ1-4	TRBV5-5	TGTGCCAGCAGCCTGCTGGGGACAGCGAATGAAAAACTGTTTTTT	CASSLLGTANEKLFF
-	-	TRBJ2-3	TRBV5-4	TGTGCCAGCAGCTTGGGGAGCGGGTACACAGATACGCAGTATTTT	CASSLGSGYTDTQYF
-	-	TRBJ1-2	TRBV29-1	TGCAGCGTTAGGGTCGGGAGAAACTATGGCTACACCTTC	CSVRVGRNYGYTF
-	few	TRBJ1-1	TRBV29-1	TGCAGCGTTGAAAACCCCCTAACGGGGACTGAAGCTTTCTTT	CSVENPLTGTEAFF
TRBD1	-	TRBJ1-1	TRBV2	TGTGCCACCGACCCTACGGGGGGCAGGGGGCGTACTGAAGCTTTCTTT	CATDPTGGRGRTEAFF
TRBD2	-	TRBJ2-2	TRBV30	TGTGCCTGGAGACTAGCGGGGTCCGGGGAGCTGTTTTTT	CAWRLAGSGELFF
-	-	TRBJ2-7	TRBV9	TGTGCCAGCAGCGTAGACAGCTCCTACGAGCAGTACTTC	CASSVDSSYEQYF
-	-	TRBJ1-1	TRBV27	TGTGCCAGCAGTTTGTATTCTACCGGGCCACGAAGGGGCACTGAAGCTTTCTTT	CASSLYSTGPRRGTEAFF
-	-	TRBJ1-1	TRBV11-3	TGTGCCAGCAGCGCGAACCCCGGGACAAACACTGAAGCTTTCTTT	CASSANPGTNTEAFF
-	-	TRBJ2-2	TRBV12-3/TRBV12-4	TGTGCCAGCAGTTTAGGAGAGGCCGGGGAGCTGTTTTTT	CASSLGEAGELFF
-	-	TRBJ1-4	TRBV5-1	TGCGCCAGCAGCTTGGGGACGGGAAATGAAAAACTGTTTTTT	CASSLGTGNEKLFF
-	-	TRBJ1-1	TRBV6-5	TGTGCCAGCAGTTTCCTTTCCGGGGGTGAAGCTTTCTTT	CASSFLSGGEAFF
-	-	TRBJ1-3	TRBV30	TGTGCCTGGTCGAGCGGTTACTCTGGAAACACCATATATTTT	CAWSSGYSGNTIYF
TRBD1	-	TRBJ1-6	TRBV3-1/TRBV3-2	TGTGCCAGCAGCCAGGGACAGGGTTGGAATAATTCACCCCTCCACTTT	CASSQGQGWNNSPLHF
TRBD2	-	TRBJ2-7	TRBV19	TGTGCCAGTAGTGCGGGGGGGGACTCCTACGAGCAGTACTTC	CASSAGGDSYEQYF
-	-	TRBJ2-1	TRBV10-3	TGTGCCATCAGTGAGTCAAGTAGAGACAGTCATGAGCAGTTCTTC	CAISESSRDSHEQFF
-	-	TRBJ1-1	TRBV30	TGTGCCTGGGGTAGGGGGGGCACTGAAGCTTTCTTT	CAWGRGGTEAFF
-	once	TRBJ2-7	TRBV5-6	TGTGCCAGCAACTCTCCCTACGAGCAGTACTTC	CASNSPYEQYF
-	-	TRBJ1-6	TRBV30	TGTGCCTGGAGCCCTATACGGGTTTCACCCCTCCACTTT	CAWSPIRVSPLHF
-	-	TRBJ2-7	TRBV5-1	TGCGCCAGCAGCGGAACAGGCTCCTACGAGCAGTACTTC	CASSGTGSYEQYF
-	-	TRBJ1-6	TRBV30	TGTGCCTGGAGTGTTTATTTTGGGGAGGGTTCACCCCTCCACTTT	CAWSVYFGEGSPLHF
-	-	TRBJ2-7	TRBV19	TGTGCCAGTAGTATAGGTCCAGGGGCCTACGAGCAGTACTTC	CASSIGPGAYEQYF